This is a list of T cell receptor beta chains from one sample in a study of blood T cell repertoires in COVID-19. The repertoire was sequenced with immunoSEQ multiplex PCR; TCRdb's copy has only in-frame clones and lacks some. The sample consists of over 200,000 clones, roughly 89% of them appearing once. Sequencing used PBMCs or T cells enriched from blood (not recorded which). These receptors came from a man between 35 and 55 years old who had recovered from COVID-19. The conserved cysteine and the conserved F or W are not part of the CDR3 here. Clone size is given for some rows only: seen once, a few or many times, or a class if the clone is expanded.

>TRBV28|.
ATLIPRTETNYGYT
>TRBV5-6|.
ASIDSKRESTDTQY
>TRBV5-1|.
ASSLYSGQETQY
>TRBV4-3|once
ASSQAGTSGSFDTQY
>TRBV19|once
ASSIDGQGADNQPQH
>TRBV9|.
ASSVISGTPGELF
>TRBV19|.
ASSNRGNEQF
>TRBV13|.
ASSLGYDRTAKAYEQY
>TRBV28|.
ASSSRLAGGVYNEQF
>TRBV11-2|.
ASSLDRSGAGYGYT
>TRBV4-3|.
ASSQEPRGANTGELF
>TRBV2|.
ASRRDRGDEQY
>TRBV5-1|.
ASSLSGGMETQY
>TRBV27|once
ASSGRLRQGKLSYEQY
>TRBV9|.
ASSAGGLNEKLF
>TRBV2|.
ARTGTSSGNTIY
>TRBV11-2|.
ASSFGQTYNSPLH
>TRBV28|.
ASIRDYLTGELF